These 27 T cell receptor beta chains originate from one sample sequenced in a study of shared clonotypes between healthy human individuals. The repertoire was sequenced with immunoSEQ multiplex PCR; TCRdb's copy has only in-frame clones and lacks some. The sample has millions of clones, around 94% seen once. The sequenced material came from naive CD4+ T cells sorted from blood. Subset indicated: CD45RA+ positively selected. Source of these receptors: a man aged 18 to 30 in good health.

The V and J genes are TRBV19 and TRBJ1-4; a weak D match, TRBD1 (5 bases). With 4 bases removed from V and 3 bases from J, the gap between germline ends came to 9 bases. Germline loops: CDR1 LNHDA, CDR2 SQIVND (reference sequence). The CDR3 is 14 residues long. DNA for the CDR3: TGTGCCAGTAGTAATCAGGGCCCTAATGAAAAACTGTTTTTT. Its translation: CASSNQGPNEKLFF. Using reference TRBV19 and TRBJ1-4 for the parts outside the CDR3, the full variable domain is DGGITQSPKYLFRKEGQNVTLSCEQNLNHDAMYWYRQDPGQGLRLIYYSQIVNDFQKGDIAEGYSVSREKKESFPLTVTSAQKNPTAFYLCASSNQGPNEKLFFGSGTQLSVL.

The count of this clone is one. CDR3 in amino acids: CSGQYTDTQYF. In DNA form, the CDR3 reads TGCAGCGGACAGTACACAGATACGCAGTATTTT. This chain joins TRBV29-1 and TRBJ2-3; D is perhaps TRBD1 (5 bases). There are 11 residues in the CDR3. V lost 7 bases, J lost 2 bases, and 7 bases lay in between. Germline V CDR1 and CDR2: SQVTM, ANQGSEA.

As DNA, the CDR3 is TGTGCCAGCAGCTTTGATGCCGGGGGCAATCAGCCCCAGCATTTT. Residues: CASSFDAGGNQPQHF. This chain links TRBV7-2 with TRBJ1-5; D remains unclear. From germline, CDR1 is SGHTA and CDR2 FQGNSA. Trimming took off 3 bases at V and 2 bases at J, with 11 bases between the two ends. CDR3 length equals 15 residues.

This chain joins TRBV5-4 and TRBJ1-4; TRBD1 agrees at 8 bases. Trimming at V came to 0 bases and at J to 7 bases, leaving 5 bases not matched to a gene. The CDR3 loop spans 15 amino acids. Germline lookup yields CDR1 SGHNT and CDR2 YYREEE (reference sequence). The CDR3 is CASSLDGTGTEKLFF. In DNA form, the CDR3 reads TGTGCCAGCAGCTTGGATGGGACAGGCACTGAAAAACTGTTTTTT.

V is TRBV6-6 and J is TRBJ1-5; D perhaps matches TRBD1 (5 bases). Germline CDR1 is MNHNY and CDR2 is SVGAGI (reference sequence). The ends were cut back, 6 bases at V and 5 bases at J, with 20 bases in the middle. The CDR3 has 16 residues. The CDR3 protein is CASRPPHRSGDQPQHF. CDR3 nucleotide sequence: TGTGCCAGCAGGCCCCCCCACAGGTCGGGGGATCAGCCCCAGCATTTT.

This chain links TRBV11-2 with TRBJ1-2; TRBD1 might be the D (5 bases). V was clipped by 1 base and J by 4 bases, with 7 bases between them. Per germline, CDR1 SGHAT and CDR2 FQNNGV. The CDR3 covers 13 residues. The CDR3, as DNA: TGTGCCAGCAGCTTAGTCCAGGGCTATGGCTACACCTTC. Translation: CASSLVQGYGYTF.

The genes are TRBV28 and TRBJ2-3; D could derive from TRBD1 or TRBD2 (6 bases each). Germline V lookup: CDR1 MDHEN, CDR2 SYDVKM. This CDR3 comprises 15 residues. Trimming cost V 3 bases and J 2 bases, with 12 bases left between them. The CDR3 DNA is TGTGCCAGCAGTTTGGAGGGGGGCCTCACAGATACGCAGTATTTT. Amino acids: CASSLEGGLTDTQYF.

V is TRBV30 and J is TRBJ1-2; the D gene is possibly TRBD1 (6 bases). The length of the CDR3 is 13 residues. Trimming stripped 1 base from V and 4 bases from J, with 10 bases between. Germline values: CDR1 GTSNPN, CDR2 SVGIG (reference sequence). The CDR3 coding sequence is TGTGCCTGGAGTGGACAGGCGATCTATGGCTACACCTTC. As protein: CAWSGQAIYGYTF.

DNA of the CDR3: TGTGCCAGCAGCCAAGATCCTCCGGGCGGGACTAACACAGATACGCAGTATTTT. This encodes CASSQDPPGGTNTDTQYF. The chain joins TRBV4-2 to TRBJ2-3; the match to TRBD2 covers 7 bases. Per the germline V gene, CDR1 is LGHNA and CDR2 is YNFKEQ. Losses at the gene ends were 0 bases for V and 2 bases for J; bases not matched to a gene: 11. This CDR3 is built from 18 residues.

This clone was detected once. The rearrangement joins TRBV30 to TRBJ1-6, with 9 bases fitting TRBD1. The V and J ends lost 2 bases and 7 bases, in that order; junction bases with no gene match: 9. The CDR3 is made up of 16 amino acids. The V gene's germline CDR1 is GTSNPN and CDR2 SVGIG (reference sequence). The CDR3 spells CAWSMRTGVFNSPLHF. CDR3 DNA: TGTGCCTGGAGTATGCGGACAGGGGTTTTCAATTCACCCCTCCACTTT.

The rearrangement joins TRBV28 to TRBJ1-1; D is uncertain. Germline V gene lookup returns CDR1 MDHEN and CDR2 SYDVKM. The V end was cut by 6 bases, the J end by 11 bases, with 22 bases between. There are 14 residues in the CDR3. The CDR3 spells CASSPPPGGWTAFF. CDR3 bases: TGTGCCAGCAGCCCACCCCCGGGAGGCTGGACGGCTTTCTTT.

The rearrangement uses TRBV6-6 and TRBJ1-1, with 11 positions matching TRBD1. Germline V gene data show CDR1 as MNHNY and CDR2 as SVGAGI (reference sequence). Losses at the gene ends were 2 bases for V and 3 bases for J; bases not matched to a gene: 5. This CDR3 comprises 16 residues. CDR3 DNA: TGTGCCAGCAGTTACCCCGGACAGGGGGCGTACACTGAAGCTTTCTTT. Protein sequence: CASSYPGQGAYTEAFF.

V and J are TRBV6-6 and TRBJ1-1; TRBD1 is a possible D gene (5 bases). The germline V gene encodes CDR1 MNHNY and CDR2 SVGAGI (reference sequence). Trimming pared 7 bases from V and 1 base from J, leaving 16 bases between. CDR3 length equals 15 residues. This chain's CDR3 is CASKSQGRTNTEAFF. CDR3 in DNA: TGTGCCAGCAAAAGCCAGGGCCGGACGAACACTGAAGCTTTCTTT.

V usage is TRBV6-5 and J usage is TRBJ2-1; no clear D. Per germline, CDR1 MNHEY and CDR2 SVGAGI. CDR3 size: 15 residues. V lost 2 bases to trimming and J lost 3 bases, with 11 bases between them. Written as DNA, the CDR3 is TGTGCCAGCAGTTACACCCCGGACCTCTACAATGAGCAGTTCTTC. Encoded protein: CASSYTPDLYNEQFF.

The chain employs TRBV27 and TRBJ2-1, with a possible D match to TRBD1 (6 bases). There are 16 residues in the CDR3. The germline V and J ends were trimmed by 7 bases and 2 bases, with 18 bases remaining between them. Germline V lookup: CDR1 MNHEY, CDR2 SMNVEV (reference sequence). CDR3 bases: TGTGCCAGCATGCCCGACCGGGACACACCCTACAATGAGCAGTTCTTC. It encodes CASMPDRDTPYNEQFF.

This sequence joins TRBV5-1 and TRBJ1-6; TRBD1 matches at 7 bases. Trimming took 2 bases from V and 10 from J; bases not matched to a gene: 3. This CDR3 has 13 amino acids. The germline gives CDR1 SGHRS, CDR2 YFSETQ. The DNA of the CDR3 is TGCGCCAGCAGCTTCGGACAGGACTCACCCCTCCACTTT. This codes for CASSFGQDSPLHF. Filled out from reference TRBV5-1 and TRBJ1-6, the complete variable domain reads KAGVTQTPRYLIKTRGQQVTLSCSPISGHRSVSWYQQTPGQGLQFLFEYFSETQRNKGNFPGRFSGRQFSNSRSEMNVSTLELGDSALYLCASSFGQDSPLHFGNGTRLTVT.

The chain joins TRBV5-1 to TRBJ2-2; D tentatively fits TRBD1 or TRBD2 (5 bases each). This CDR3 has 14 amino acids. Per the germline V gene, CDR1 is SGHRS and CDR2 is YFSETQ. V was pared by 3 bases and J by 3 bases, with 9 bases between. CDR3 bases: TGCGCCAGCAGCTCCAGAGGGGACACCGGGGAGCTGTTTTTT. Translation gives CASSSRGDTGELFF.

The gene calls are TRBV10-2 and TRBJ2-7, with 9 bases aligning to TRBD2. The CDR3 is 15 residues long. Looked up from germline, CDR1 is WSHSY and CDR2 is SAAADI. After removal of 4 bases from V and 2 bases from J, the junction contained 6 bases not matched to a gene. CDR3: CASSATGGRAYEQYF. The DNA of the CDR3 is TGCGCCAGCAGTGCGACTGGCGGGAGGGCCTACGAGCAGTACTTC.

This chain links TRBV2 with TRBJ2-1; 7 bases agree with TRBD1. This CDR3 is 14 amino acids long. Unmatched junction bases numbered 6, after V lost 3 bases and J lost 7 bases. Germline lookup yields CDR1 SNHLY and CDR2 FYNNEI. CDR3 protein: CASSDRGRKNEQFF. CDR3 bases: TGTGCCAGCAGTGATAGGGGGCGGAAAAATGAGCAGTTCTTC.

The CDR3, as DNA: TGTGCCAGCAGCCCTACGGGACTAGCGGGAGCCTACAATGAGCAGTTCTTC. The encoded protein is CASSPTGLAGAYNEQFF. The chain links TRBV28 to TRBJ2-1; 14 nucleotides line up with TRBD2. V dropped 6 bases and J dropped 2; count of bases not matched to a gene: 6. The CDR3 is 17 amino acids. Germline CDR1 MDHEN, CDR2 SYDVKM.

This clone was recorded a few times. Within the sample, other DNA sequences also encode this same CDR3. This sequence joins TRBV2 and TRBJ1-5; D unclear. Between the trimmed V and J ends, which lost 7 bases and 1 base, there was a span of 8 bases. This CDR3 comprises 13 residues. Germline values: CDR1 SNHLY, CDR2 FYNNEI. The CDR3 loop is CASNLGSNQPQHF. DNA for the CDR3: TGTGCCAGCAACTTAGGGAGCAATCAGCCCCAGCATTTT.

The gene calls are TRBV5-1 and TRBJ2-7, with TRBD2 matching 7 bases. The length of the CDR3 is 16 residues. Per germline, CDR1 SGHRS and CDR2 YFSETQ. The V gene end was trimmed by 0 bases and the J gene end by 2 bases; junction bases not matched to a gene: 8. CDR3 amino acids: CASSLGLAVGAYEQYF. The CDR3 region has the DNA TGCGCCAGCAGCTTGGGGCTAGCGGTGGGAGCCTACGAGCAGTACTTC. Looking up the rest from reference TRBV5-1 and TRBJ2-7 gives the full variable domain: KAGVTQTPRYLIKTRGQQVTLSCSPISGHRSVSWYQQTPGQGLQFLFEYFSETQRNKGNFPGRFSGRQFSNSRSEMNVSTLELGDSALYLCASSLGLAVGAYEQYFGPGTRLTVT.

The CDR3 DNA follows: TGTGCCAGCAGTTTATACAGGGTTAGCAATCAGCCCCAGCATTTT. Translation: CASSLYRVSNQPQHF. The chain carries TRBV28 and TRBJ1-5, with D perhaps TRBD1 (6 bases). Trimming shortened V by 1 base and J by 0 bases, and 7 bases separated the two germline ends. Germline V gives CDR1 MDHEN, CDR2 SYDVKM. The CDR3 extends over 15 amino acids.

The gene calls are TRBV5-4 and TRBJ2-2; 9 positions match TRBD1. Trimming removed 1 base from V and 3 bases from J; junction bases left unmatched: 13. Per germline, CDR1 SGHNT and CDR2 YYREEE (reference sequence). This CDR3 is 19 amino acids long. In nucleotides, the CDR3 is TGTGCCAGCAGCTTGCGGAAAGGGACAGGGAAGGTCGACACCGGGGAGCTGTTTTTT. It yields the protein CASSLRKGTGKVDTGELFF. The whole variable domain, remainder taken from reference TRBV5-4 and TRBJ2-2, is ETGVTQSPTHLIKTRGQQVTLRCSSQSGHNTVSWYQQALGQGPQFIFQYYREEENGRGNFPPRFSGLQFPNYSSELNVNALELDDSALYLCASSLRKGTGKVDTGELFFGEGSRLTVL.

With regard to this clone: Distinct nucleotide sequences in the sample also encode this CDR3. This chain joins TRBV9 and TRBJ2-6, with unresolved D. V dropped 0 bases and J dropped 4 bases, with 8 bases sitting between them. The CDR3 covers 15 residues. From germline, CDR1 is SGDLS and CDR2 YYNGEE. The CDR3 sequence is CASSVVSSGANVLTF. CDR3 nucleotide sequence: TGTGCCAGCAGCGTAGTTAGTTCCGGGGCCAACGTCCTGACTTTC.

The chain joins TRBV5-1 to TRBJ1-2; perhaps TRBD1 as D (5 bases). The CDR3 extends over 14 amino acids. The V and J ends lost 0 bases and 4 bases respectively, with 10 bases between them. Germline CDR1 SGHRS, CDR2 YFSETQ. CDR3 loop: CASSLAGGTYGYTF. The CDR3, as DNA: TGCGCCAGCAGCTTGGCCGGAGGGACCTATGGCTACACCTTC.

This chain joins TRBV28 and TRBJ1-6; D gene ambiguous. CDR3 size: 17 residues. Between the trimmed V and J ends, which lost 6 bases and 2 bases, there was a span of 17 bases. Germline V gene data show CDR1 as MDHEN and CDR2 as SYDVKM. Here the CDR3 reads CASRPRSPLTYNSPLHF. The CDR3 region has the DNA TGTGCCAGCAGACCCCGGTCCCCTCTTACCTATAATTCACCCCTCCACTTT.